Reported below is one TCR beta chain. The antigen is undetermined. The germline V and J ends were trimmed by 0 bases and 1 base, with 10 bases remaining between them. Germline loops: CDR1 SGHRS, CDR2 YFSETQ. The CDR3 totals 16 residues. This entry comes from a study of T cell responses to AZD1222 COVID-19 vaccine. Whole-study context: Analysis merged second doses at about 4 or about 12 weeks.

Study-wide results and caveats: Every sample of the repertoires postdated the peak T cell response. The study reported that nearly half of spike-specific TCRs target unmutated variant regions.

Assay: immunoSEQ multiplex PCR; the TCRdb copy retains only in-frame clones and omits some. The sample records more than 95,000 clones, 89% being singletons. The sequence was collected from an adult in good health. This chain uses TRBV5-1 with TRBJ2-2; possibly TRBD1 for D (6 bases). This sample comprised peripheral blood, obtained on day 0 of AZD1222 vaccination. As DNA, the CDR3 is TGCGCCAGCAGCTTGGTCAGGGGCTGGAACACCGGGGAGCTGTTTTTT. Its translation: CASSLVRGWNTGELFF.